This TCR beta chain derives from a study of blood T cell repertoires in COVID-19. Across the whole study: COVID-19 samples, acute and convalescent, were from the United States, Italy and Spain.

The protocol was immunoSEQ multiplex PCR, while the TCRdb copy is restricted to in-frame clones and leaves out a portion. The table has some 45,000 clones, over 75% seen once. After removal of 4 bases from V and 8 bases from J, the junction contained 4 bases not matched to a gene. Per germline, CDR1 SGHAT and CDR2 FQNNGV. This CDR3 contains 12 residues. The specimen was peripheral blood. This sequence originates from a human donor with active COVID-19. The donor label of this sample is uncertain. This chain uses TRBV11-2 with TRBJ1-2, with 7 bases lining up with TRBD1. CDR3 loop: CASSSHRGGYTF. In DNA form, the CDR3 reads TGTGCCAGCAGCTCCCACAGGGGCGGCTACACCTTC.